This T cell receptor (beta chain) emerged from a study of CD8 T cells in Susac syndrome. Whole-study findings and limits: Expansion of clones was not seen in the CD4+ T cell repertoires of Susac syndrome.

On this clonotype: What it binds is not known.

The CDR3 is 13 amino acids. Germline CDR1 is SGHDN and CDR2 is FVKESK. V trimming: 6 bases; J trimming: 4 bases; junction bases outside the gene matches: 3. With random hexamers, about 0.45 to 1 ug RNA was reverse transcribed. By means of immunoSEQ multiplex PCR, TCR beta CDR3 spanning 54 Vbeta and 13 Jbeta underwent amplification. From the immunoSEQ multiplex PCR reads, TCRdb called clonotypes with MiXCR, one entry per CDR3 protein. The sample carries 210,000 or so distinct CDR3 sequences, about 95% recorded once. CD8+ and CD4+ T cells taken from blood had their TCR beta sequenced. This chain connects TRBV14 to TRBJ2-3, with 8 nucleotides matching TRBD1. The sample taken for sequencing was CD4+ T cells from PBMCs. The clonotype comes from a human donor with Susac syndrome. The CDR3 bases are TGTGCCAGCAGTCGGACAGGGTCAGATACGCAGTATTTT. Translating gives CASSRTGSDTQYF.